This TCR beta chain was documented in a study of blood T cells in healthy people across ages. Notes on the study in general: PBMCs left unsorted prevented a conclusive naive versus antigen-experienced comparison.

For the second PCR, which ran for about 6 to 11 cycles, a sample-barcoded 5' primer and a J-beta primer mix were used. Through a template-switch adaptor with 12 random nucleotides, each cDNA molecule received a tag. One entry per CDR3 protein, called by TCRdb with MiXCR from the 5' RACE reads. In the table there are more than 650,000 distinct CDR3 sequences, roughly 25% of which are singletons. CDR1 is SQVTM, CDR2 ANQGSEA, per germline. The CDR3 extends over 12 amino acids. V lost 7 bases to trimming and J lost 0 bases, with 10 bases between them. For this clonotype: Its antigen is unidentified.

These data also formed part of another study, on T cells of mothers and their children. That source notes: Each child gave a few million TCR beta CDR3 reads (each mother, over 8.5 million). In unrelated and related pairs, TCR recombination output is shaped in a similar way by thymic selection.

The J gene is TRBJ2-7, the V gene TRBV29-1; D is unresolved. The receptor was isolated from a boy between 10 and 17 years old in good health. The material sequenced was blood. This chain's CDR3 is CSALTGSYEQYF. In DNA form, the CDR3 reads TGCAGCGCGTTGACGGGCTCCTACGAGCAGTACTTC.